These 27 T cell receptor beta chains were all obtained from the same sample, sequenced in a study of cytomegalovirus exposure and HLA in healthy donors. This PCR relied on a set of 60 Vbeta primers and 13 Jbeta primers. Generated by immunoSEQ multiplex PCR, the TCRdb table keeps only in-frame clones and is missing some. The table lists approximately 140,000 clones, with roughly 3% in the top ten. The sequenced material came from PBMCs. The receptors derive from a man aged 40-49 years in good health and CMV-seronegative.

The CDR3 here is CSVEGDRGRETQYF. CDR3 in DNA: TGCAGCGTTGAAGGGGACAGGGGGCGAGAGACCCAGTACTTC. V usage is TRBV29-1 and J usage is TRBJ2-5; 12 bases are shared with TRBD1. V shed 1 base, J shed 4 bases, and the junction held 1 base outside the gene matches. From germline, CDR1 is SQVTM and CDR2 ANQGSEA. The CDR3 sequence is 14 residues long.

The CDR3, as DNA: TGTGCCAGCAGCTTGGAAATCAGGGAGGTACCCAAAAACATTCAGTACTTC. Translated, it gives CASSLEIREVPKNIQYF. V gene TRBV5-8 combines with J gene TRBJ2-4; weak D call: TRBD2 (6 bases). This CDR3 has 17 residues. Per germline, CDR1 SGHTS and CDR2 YDEGEE. V was shortened by 0 bases and J by 2 bases, with 15 bases between the two germline ends.

V is TRBV10-3 and J is TRBJ1-5, with TRBD1 matching over 7 bases. This CDR3 contains 13 residues. Trimming removed 6 bases from V and 4 bases from J; junction bases left unmatched: 3. Looked up from germline, CDR1 is ENHRY and CDR2 is SYGVKD. CDR3 sequence reads: CAIRGTANQPQHF. The DNA for the CDR3 is TGTGCCATCAGGGGGACAGCTAATCAGCCCCAGCATTTT.

The V call is TRBV7-2, the J call TRBJ1-4; D gene unclear. The CDR3 has 15 amino acids. Germline CDR1 is SGHTA and CDR2 is FQGNSA. V dropped 7 bases and J dropped 0 bases, with 12 bases sitting between them. CDR3 DNA: TGTGCCAGCACCTTCGGGGTGGCAACTAATGAAAAACTGTTTTTT. Translated, it gives CASTFGVATNEKLFF.

The V gene is TRBV9, the J gene TRBJ2-7, with 9 bases identical to TRBD2. In germline, CDR1 is SGDLS, CDR2 YYNGEE. The junction had 4 bases not matched to a gene; V was cut back by 3 bases and J by 0 bases. The CDR3 is 15 amino acids. CDR3 protein: CASSERGASSYEQYF. CDR3 nucleotide sequence: TGTGCCAGCAGCGAGCGGGGGGCAAGCTCCTACGAGCAGTACTTC.

The chain has TRBV7-6 and TRBJ1-6; D perhaps matches TRBD1 (6 bases). CDR1 SGHVS and CDR2 FNYEAQ come from the germline V gene. The V end lost 1 base, the J end lost 10 bases, and 14 bases lay between the germline ends. The CDR3 has 15 amino acids. CDR3 loop: CASSLVGRGQSPLHF. In DNA form, the CDR3 reads TGTGCCAGCAGCTTAGTGGGCAGGGGACAATCACCCCTCCACTTT.

Worth noting for this clone: The same CDR3 also results from other DNA sequences found in this sample. The chain links TRBV2 to TRBJ1-5; TRBD1 aligns across 7 bases. V was pared by 5 bases and J by 4 bases, with 2 bases of the junction left unmatched. The CDR3 covers 13 residues. In germline, CDR1 is SNHLY, CDR2 FYNNEI. The CDR3 bases are TGTGCCAGCAGTAGACAGGGAAATCAGCCCCAGCATTTT. Translating gives CASSRQGNQPQHF.

The chain combines TRBV11-2 with TRBJ1-1; D is perhaps TRBD1 (5 bases). V lost 4 bases, J lost 0 bases, and 9 bases lay in between. This CDR3 is 14 amino acids long. Germline V gives CDR1 SGHAT, CDR2 FQNNGV. CDR3 nucleotide sequence: TGTGCCAGCAGCTCACAGGTTTTGAACACTGAAGCTTTCTTT. It is translated as CASSSQVLNTEAFF.

The J gene is TRBJ2-2, the V gene TRBV6-5, with TRBD2 identical over 8 bases. V was pared by 7 bases and J by 3 bases, with 4 bases of the junction left unmatched. Germline V CDR1 and CDR2: MNHEY, SVGAGI. The CDR3 consists of 14 residues. The CDR3 loop is CASNTGGDTGELFF. CDR3 DNA: TGTGCCAGCAACACGGGGGGGGACACCGGGGAGCTGTTTTTT.

The chain combines TRBV9 with TRBJ1-4, with a weak D call TRBD1 (6 bases). The V end was cut by 4 bases, the J end by 4 bases, with 14 bases between. CDR1 SGDLS and CDR2 YYNGEE come from the germline V gene. There are 15 residues in the CDR3. This CDR3 reads CASSPRTEINEKLFF. DNA of the CDR3: TGTGCCAGCAGCCCGCGGACAGAAATTAATGAAAAACTGTTTTTT.

V is TRBV6-6 and J is TRBJ2-7; a weak D match, TRBD2 (6 bases). Germline V gives CDR1 MNHNY, CDR2 SVGAGI (reference sequence). V was pared by 2 bases and J by 4 bases, with 15 bases between. This CDR3 is 15 amino acids long. The CDR3 spells CASSYPPGTLYEQYF. The CDR3 DNA reads as TGTGCCAGCAGTTACCCGCCCGGGACTCTATACGAGCAGTACTTC.

The chain combines TRBV6-5 with TRBJ1-2, with D tentatively TRBD1 (5 bases). Trimming shortened V by 6 bases and J by 3 bases, and 11 bases separated the two germline ends. The CDR3 is 13 amino acids. Germline V gives CDR1 MNHEY, CDR2 SVGAGI. This chain's CDR3 is CASRGGGDYGYTF. The CDR3 nucleotides read TGTGCCAGCAGGGGGGGAGGCGACTATGGCTACACCTTC.

The chain recombines TRBV9 with TRBJ2-5; 10 bases align to TRBD2. In germline, CDR1 is SGDLS, CDR2 YYNGEE. With 0 bases clipped from V and 5 bases from J, the junction kept 7 bases outside the gene matches. This CDR3 has 16 residues. Written as DNA, the CDR3 is TGTGCCAGCAGCGTAGGCTCTAGCGGGGGTTTGGAGACCCAGTACTTC. Translated, it gives CASSVGSSGGLETQYF.

The J gene is TRBJ2-7, the V gene TRBV5-4; 7 positions agree with TRBD1. The CDR3 consists of 15 residues. The J segment lost 3 bases and the V segment lost 3 bases, leaving 9 bases of the junction unmatched. The germline V gene has CDR1 SGHNT and CDR2 YYREEE (reference sequence). The CDR3 region is CASSSYDRAFYEQYF. CDR3 DNA: TGTGCCAGCAGCTCCTATGACAGGGCATTCTACGAGCAGTACTTC.

The genes are TRBV4-3 and TRBJ2-3, with D perhaps matching TRBD1 (6 bases). Germline V gene lookup returns CDR1 LGHNA and CDR2 YSLEER. Trimming stripped 0 bases from V and 6 bases from J, with 13 bases between. The CDR3 has 15 residues. CDR3 sequence reads: CASSQEGTGQDTQYF. Written as DNA, the CDR3 is TGCGCCAGCAGCCAAGAAGGAACAGGACAGGATACGCAGTATTTT.

The CDR3 DNA follows: TGTGCCACCGGGGTGGGCACTGAAGCTTTCTTT. Residues: CATGVGTEAFF. The chain recombines TRBV10-3 with TRBJ1-1; D is unresolved. This CDR3 is built from 11 residues. Trimming took 10 bases from V and 4 from J, leaving 10 bases between them. Looked up from germline, CDR1 is ENHRY and CDR2 is SYGVKD.

The V and J genes are TRBV7-8 and TRBJ2-2, with 7 bases aligning to TRBD1. The CDR3 length is 16 residues. The germline V gene has CDR1 SGHVS and CDR2 FQNEAQ. V dropped 2 bases and J dropped 5; count of bases not matched to a gene: 8. CDR3 in DNA: TGTGCCAGCAGCTTAAAGGCAGGGGGTAAAACCGGGGAGCTGTTTTTT. Its translation is CASSLKAGGKTGELFF.

V is TRBV1 and J is TRBJ2-2; the table's D call, TRBD2, was not checked against the DNA. TRBV1 is marked as a pseudogene. The length of the CDR3 is 20 residues. The CDR3 region is CTSSQEERSLAGGHTGELFF. CDR3 DNA: TGCACCAGCAGCCAAGAGGAGCGGTCGCTGGCGGGGGGGCACACCGGGGAGCTGTTTTTT.

This rearrangement joins TRBV11-2 to TRBJ1-2, with 8 nucleotides matching TRBD1. The CDR3 covers 16 residues. The V and J ends lost 6 bases and 0 bases, in that order; junction bases with no gene match: 9. The germline V gene encodes CDR1 SGHAT and CDR2 FQNNGV. CDR3 region: CASRKGQGVANYGYTF. The CDR3 DNA reads TGTGCCAGCAGGAAAGGACAGGGCGTCGCTAACTATGGCTACACCTTC.

CDR3 region: CASSPREPDGYTF. As DNA, the CDR3 is TGTGCCAGCTCACCCAGGGAACCGGATGGCTACACCTTC. The chain carries TRBV18 and TRBJ1-2, with D perhaps TRBD1 (5 bases). Germline V gene data show CDR1 as KGHSH and CDR2 as LQKENI. V lost 3 bases and J lost 6, with 11 bases in between. The CDR3 has 13 amino acids.

The J gene is TRBJ2-6, the V gene TRBV2, with a weak D call TRBD1 (5 bases). V lost 4 bases to trimming and J lost 0 bases, with 7 bases between them. The CDR3 sequence is 15 residues long. Germline loops: CDR1 SNHLY, CDR2 FYNNEI. The CDR3 spells CASSGQSSGANVLTF. In DNA, the CDR3 is TGTGCCAGCAGTGGACAGAGCTCTGGGGCCAACGTCCTGACTTTC.

The J gene is TRBJ2-7, the V gene TRBV21-1; the table's D call, TRBD1, was not checked against the DNA. TRBV21-1 is listed as a pseudogene. The CDR3 has 15 residues. CDR3: CASSKGAGTGGEQYF. The DNA of the CDR3 is TGTGCCAGCAGCAAAGGGGCCGGGACAGGGGGTGAGCAGTACTTC.

J is TRBJ2-7 and V is TRBV29-1; 9 bases map to TRBD1. The CDR3 contains 12 residues. Germline CDR1 SQVTM, CDR2 ANQGSEA. The ends lost 6 bases at V and 3 bases at J; junction bases unmatched: 3. The CDR3 DNA sequence: TGCAGCGTGGGGGGACAGGGCTACGAGCAGTACTTC. Translation: CSVGGQGYEQYF.

This chain uses TRBV6-5 with TRBJ1-6; D not resolved. This CDR3 region has 14 residues. Germline V gene lookup returns CDR1 MNHEY and CDR2 SVGAGI. Trimming left V 3 bases short and J 10 bases short, with 13 bases between. The chain's CDR3 is CASSYDRKVSPLHF. Written as DNA, the CDR3 is TGTGCCAGCAGTTATGATAGAAAAGTGTCACCCCTCCACTTT.

The J gene is TRBJ1-6, the V gene TRBV12-5, with a tentative D call TRBD1 (6 bases). Trimming stripped 4 bases from V and 6 bases from J, with 19 bases between. The CDR3 loop spans 17 amino acids. CDR1 and CDR2 from the germline V gene are LGHNT and FRNRAP. CDR3 DNA: TGTGCTAGTGGTTCCCACGCGGGGGGACAAGGTAATTCACCCCTCCACTTT. Protein sequence: CASGSHAGGQGNSPLHF.

The V and J genes are TRBV9 and TRBJ2-7; 8 bases map to TRBD1. The CDR3 has 14 residues. J lost 4 bases, V lost 0 bases, and 3 bases had no gene match. Germline lookup yields CDR1 SGDLS and CDR2 YYNGEE. In DNA form, the CDR3 reads TGTGCCAGCAGCGTAGAGGGACAGGCGTACGAGCAGTACTTC. Encoded protein: CASSVEGQAYEQYF.

This chain links TRBV19 with TRBJ2-7; D gene ambiguous. Germline V gene lookup returns CDR1 LNHDA and CDR2 SQIVND (reference sequence). The CDR3 sequence is 15 residues long. V was shortened by 2 bases and J by 2 bases, with 13 bases between the two germline ends. CDR3 residues: CASSIREVPTYEQYF. CDR3 bases: TGTGCCAGTAGTATACGAGAGGTTCCCACCTACGAGCAGTACTTC.